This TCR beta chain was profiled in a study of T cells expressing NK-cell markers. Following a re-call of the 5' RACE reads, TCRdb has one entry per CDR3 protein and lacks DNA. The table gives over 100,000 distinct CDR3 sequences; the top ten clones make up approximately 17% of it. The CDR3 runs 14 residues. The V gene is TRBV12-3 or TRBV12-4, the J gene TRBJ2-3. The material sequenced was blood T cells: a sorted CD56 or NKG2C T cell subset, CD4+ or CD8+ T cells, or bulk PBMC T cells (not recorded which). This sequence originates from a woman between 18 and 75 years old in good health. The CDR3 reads CASSLFQSTDTQYF.